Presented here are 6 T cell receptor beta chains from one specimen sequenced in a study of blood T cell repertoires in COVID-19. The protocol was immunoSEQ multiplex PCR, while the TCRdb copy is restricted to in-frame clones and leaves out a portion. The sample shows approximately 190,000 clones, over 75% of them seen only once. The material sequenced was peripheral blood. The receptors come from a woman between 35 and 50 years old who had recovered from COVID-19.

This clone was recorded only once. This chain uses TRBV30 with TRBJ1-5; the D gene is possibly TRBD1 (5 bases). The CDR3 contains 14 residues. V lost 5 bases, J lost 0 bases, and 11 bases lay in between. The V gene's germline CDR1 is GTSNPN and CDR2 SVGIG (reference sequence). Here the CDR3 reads CAWGGGYSNQPQHF. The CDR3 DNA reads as TGTGCCTGGGGCGGGGGGTATAGCAATCAGCCCCAGCATTTT. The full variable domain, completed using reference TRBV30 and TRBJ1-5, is SQTIHQWPATLVQPVGSPLSLECTVEGTSNPNLYWYRQAAGRGLQLLFYSVGIGQISSEVPQNLSASRPQDRQFILSSKKLLLSDSGFYLCAWGGGYSNQPQHFGDGTRLSIL.

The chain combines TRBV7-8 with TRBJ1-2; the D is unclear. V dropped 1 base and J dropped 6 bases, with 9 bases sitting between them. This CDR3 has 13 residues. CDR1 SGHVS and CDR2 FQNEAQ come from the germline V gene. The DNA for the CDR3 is TGTGCCAGCAGCTTAGGGGGAGCCCATGGCTACACCTTC. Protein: CASSLGGAHGYTF.

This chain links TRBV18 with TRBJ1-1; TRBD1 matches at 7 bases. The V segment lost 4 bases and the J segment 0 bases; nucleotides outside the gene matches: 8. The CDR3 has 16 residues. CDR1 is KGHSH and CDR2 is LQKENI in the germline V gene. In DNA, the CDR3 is TGTGCCAGCTCACTACAGGGGATGGGTATGAACACTGAAGCTTTCTTT. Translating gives CASSLQGMGMNTEAFF.

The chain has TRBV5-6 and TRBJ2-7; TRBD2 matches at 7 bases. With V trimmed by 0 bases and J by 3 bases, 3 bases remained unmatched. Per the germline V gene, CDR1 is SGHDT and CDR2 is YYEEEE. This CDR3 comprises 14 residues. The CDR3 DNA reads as TGTGCCAGCAGCTTGGGGGCGGGAGACTACGAGCAGTACTTC. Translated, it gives CASSLGAGDYEQYF.

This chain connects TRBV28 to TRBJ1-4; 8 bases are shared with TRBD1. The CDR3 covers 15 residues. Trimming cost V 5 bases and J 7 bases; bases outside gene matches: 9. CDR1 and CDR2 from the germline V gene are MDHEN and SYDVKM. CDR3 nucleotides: TGTGCCAGCAGTCCCCGGACAGGGATGAGTGAAAAACTGTTTTTT. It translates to CASSPRTGMSEKLFF.

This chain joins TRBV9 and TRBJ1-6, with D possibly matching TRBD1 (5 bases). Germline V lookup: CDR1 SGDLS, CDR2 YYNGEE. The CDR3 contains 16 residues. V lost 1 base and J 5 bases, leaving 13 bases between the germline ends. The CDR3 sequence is CASSVRPGLDNSPLHF. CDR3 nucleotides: TGTGCCAGCAGCGTACGGCCGGGACTGGATAATTCACCCCTCCACTTT.